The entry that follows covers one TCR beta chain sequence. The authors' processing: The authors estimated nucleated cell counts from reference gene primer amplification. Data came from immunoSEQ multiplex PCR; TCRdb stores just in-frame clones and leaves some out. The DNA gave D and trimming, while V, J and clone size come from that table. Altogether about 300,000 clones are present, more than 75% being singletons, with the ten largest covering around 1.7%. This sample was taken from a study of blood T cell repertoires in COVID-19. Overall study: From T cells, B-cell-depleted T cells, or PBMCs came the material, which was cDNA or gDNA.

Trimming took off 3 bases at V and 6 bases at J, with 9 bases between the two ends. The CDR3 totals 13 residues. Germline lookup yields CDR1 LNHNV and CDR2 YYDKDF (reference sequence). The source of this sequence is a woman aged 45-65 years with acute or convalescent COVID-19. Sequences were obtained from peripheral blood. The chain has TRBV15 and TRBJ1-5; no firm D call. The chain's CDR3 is CATSRARVQPQHF. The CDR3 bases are TGTGCCACCAGCAGGGCCCGGGTTCAGCCCCAGCATTTT.